This T cell receptor (beta chain) was captured in a study of T cells after yellow fever vaccination. TCRdb ran MiXCR on the 5' RACE reads and lists one entry per CDR3 protein. The table includes around 590,000 distinct CDR3 sequences, roughly an eighth detected once. V was trimmed by 6 bases and J by 0 bases, leaving 9 bases between them. The germline V gene encodes CDR1 MNHNS and CDR2 SASEGT. There are 15 residues in the CDR3. The sequencing here drew on PBMCs, taken on the day of the yellow fever booster vaccination. The chain carries TRBV6-1 and TRBJ1-6; no reliable D call. The source is a man aged 30 to 45 who received the YFV17D yellow fever vaccine. The CDR3, as DNA: TGTGCCAGCAGCGCAGGCGGCTCCTATAATTCACCCCTCCACTTT. Its protein is CASSAGGSYNSPLHF.